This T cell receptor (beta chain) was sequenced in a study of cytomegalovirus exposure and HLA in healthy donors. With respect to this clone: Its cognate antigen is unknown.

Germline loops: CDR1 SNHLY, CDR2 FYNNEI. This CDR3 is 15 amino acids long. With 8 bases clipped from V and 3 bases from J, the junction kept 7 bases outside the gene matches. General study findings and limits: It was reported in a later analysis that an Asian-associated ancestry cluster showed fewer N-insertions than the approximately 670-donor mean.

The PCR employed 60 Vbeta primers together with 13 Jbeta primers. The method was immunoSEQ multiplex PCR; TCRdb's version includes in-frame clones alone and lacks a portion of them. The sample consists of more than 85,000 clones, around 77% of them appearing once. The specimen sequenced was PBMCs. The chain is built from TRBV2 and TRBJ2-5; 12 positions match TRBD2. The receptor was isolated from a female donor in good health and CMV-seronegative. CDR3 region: CASGLLAGGEETQYF. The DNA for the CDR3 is TGTGCCAGCGGATTACTAGCGGGGGGAGAAGAGACCCAGTACTTC.